This T cell receptor beta chain was sequenced for a study of OX40 agonist ivuxolimab in advanced cancers. Trimming removed 3 bases at V and 6 bases at J, with 6 bases between. Germline loops: CDR1 MNHNS, CDR2 SASEGT. CDR3 size: 12 residues. Repertoires were generated with immunoSEQ multiplex PCR, while TCRdb's copy carries only in-frame clones and drops some. Of 62,000 or so clones in the sample, about 85% were seen once. The clonotype comes from an adult with an advanced solid tumor such as melanoma, head and neck, liver or kidney cancer. V and J are TRBV6-1 and TRBJ1-5; perhaps TRBD1 as D (5 bases). Sequencing was performed on CD4+ or CD8+ T cells sorted from blood, taken in a trial of the OX40 agonist ivuxolimab. The CDR3 loop is CASSDRVQPQHF. The CDR3 DNA follows: TGTGCCAGCAGTGACAGGGTTCAGCCCCAGCATTTT.